This passage covers 23 T cell receptor beta chains from one sample sequenced in a study of monozygotic twins with inflammatory bowel disease. TCRdb reanalyzed the 5' RACE reads, giving one entry per CDR3 protein sequence and no DNA. Its table lists around 370,000 distinct CDR3 sequences. Sequencing used blood. All receptors come from a human donor with ulcerative colitis or Crohn's disease, or a healthy co-twin of an affected twin (not recorded which).

The chain carries TRBV19 and TRBJ2-3. Germline CDR1 reads LNHDA; CDR2 reads SQIVND (reference sequence). The CDR3 loop spans 14 amino acids. The CDR3 reads CASSPDLGTDTQYF.

V usage is TRBV5-4 and J usage is TRBJ1-2; TCRdb's assignment of TRBD1 cannot be checked, as there is no DNA. Per germline, CDR1 SGHNT and CDR2 YYREEE (reference sequence). The CDR3 covers 14 residues. CDR3 sequence: CASSGGQNYYGYTF.

The chain has TRBV6-6 and TRBJ2-7; TCRdb names TRBD1, which stays unverified in the absence of DNA. This CDR3 has 13 residues. Germline CDR1 reads MNHNY; CDR2 reads SVGAGI (reference sequence). CDR3 sequence: CASSIGTGYEQYF.

The chain carries TRBV7-3 and TRBJ2-3; TCRdb reports TRBD2, a call that lacks DNA to check it against. The CDR3 contains 16 residues. Looked up from germline, CDR1 is SGHTA and CDR2 is FQGTGA. CDR3 amino acids: CASSLKGGGGTDTQYF. The variable domain in full, with the rest retrieved from reference TRBV7-3 and TRBJ2-3, is GAGVSQTPSNKVTEKGKYVELRCDPISGHTALYWYRQSLGQGPEFLIYFQGTGAADDSGLPNDRFFAVRPEGSVSTLKIQRTERGDSAVYLCASSLKGGGGTDTQYFGPGTRLTVL.

The chain carries TRBV29-1 and TRBJ2-7; TCRdb selects TRBD1, and the lack of DNA leaves this call unchecked. Germline CDR1 is SQVTM and CDR2 is ANQGSEA. The CDR3 totals 14 residues. The CDR3 protein is CSVELPDRGDEQYF.

The J gene is TRBJ1-1, the V gene TRBV28; TCRdb's D call, TRBD1, is unchecked because there is no DNA. The CDR3 covers 12 residues. The germline V gene has CDR1 MDHEN and CDR2 SYDVKM. This CDR3 is CASGGWNTEAFF.

CDR3 loop: CASSGQGSGEQFF. The rearrangement uses TRBV12-3 or TRBV12-4 and TRBJ2-1; TCRdb returns TRBD1, unconfirmable since there is no DNA. This CDR3 is 13 amino acids long.

The chain couples TRBV11-3 to TRBJ2-2. Germline lookup yields CDR1 SGHNT and CDR2 YENEEA. The CDR3 has 12 residues. This CDR3 is CASSLRGGELFF.

The genes are TRBV12-3 or TRBV12-4 and TRBJ1-1. The CDR3 totals 13 residues. CDR3 residues: CASSGFGDTEAFF.

The chain couples TRBV20-1 to TRBJ2-4; TCRdb's D call, TRBD1, is unchecked because there is no DNA. Germline CDR1 reads DFQATT; CDR2 reads SNEGSKA (reference sequence). The CDR3 spans 19 residues. The CDR3 region is CSAPPTFAPGQGAKNIQYF.

V usage is TRBV7-2 and J usage is TRBJ2-5. The germline CDR1 and CDR2 sequences are SGHTA and FQGNSA. This CDR3 has 15 residues. The CDR3 reads CASSLAQMYQETQYF.

The chain carries TRBV7-9 and TRBJ2-1. This CDR3 comprises 14 residues. Germline V gene sequence: CDR1 SEHNR, CDR2 FQNEAQ (reference sequence). Here the CDR3 reads CASSLAVGIDEQFF.

The chain recombines TRBV29-1 with TRBJ2-1; TCRdb gives TRBD1 as the D gene, but with no DNA this cannot be confirmed. The germline gives CDR1 SQVTM, CDR2 ANQGSEA. The CDR3 runs to 14 residues. The CDR3 sequence: CSVVLFSRGNEQFF.

This chain links TRBV4-3 with TRBJ2-1. This CDR3 is built from 11 residues. Germline CDR1 and CDR2: LGHNA and YSLEER. The chain's CDR3 is CASSHENEQFF.

The rearrangement uses TRBV6-1 and TRBJ2-2; checking the TCRdb D call of TRBD1 is not possible without DNA. Per the germline V gene, CDR1 is MNHNS and CDR2 is SASEGT. The CDR3 is made up of 14 amino acids. The CDR3 loop is CASSEDRRIGELFF.

The chain is built from TRBV5-5 and TRBJ2-1; absent DNA, TCRdb's TRBD2 call cannot be checked. The CDR3 runs to 17 residues. Germline V CDR1 and CDR2: SGHKS, YYEKEE (reference sequence). The CDR3: CASSLYGRGSSYNEQFF.

The CDR3 reads CAISESRQGGSNEQFF. This rearrangement joins TRBV10-3 to TRBJ2-1; the D call of TRBD1 rests on TCRdb alone, since no DNA is present to check it. The CDR3 has 16 residues. Germline V gene data show CDR1 as ENHRY and CDR2 as SYGVKD.

This sequence joins TRBV14 and TRBJ2-3. CDR3 length: 16 residues. The germline CDR1 and CDR2 sequences are SGHDN and FVKESK. The CDR3 is CASSDSGWSSTDTQYF. Together with reference TRBV14 and TRBJ2-3, the CDR3 gives the full variable domain: EAGVTQFPSHSVIEKGQTVTLRCDPISGHDNLYWYRRVMGKEIKFLLHFVKESKQDESGMPNNRFLAERTGGTYSTLKVQPAELEDSGVYFCASSDSGWSSTDTQYFGPGTRLTVL.

The chain links TRBV6-5 to TRBJ1-1. Per germline, CDR1 MNHEY and CDR2 SVGAGI. The CDR3 loop spans 16 amino acids. The CDR3 region is CASSYDPNTGDTEAFF.

The V and J genes are TRBV7-8 and TRBJ2-1; TCRdb's D call, TRBD2, is unchecked because there is no DNA. The CDR3 is 12 residues long. Germline V gene sequence: CDR1 SGHVS, CDR2 FQNEAQ. This CDR3 reads CASSLRTVRPFF.

The rearrangement joins TRBV9 to TRBJ2-1; checking the TCRdb D call of TRBD1 is not possible without DNA. In germline, CDR1 is SGDLS, CDR2 YYNGEE. There are 18 residues in the CDR3. This chain's CDR3 is CASSVGRGRLGGYNEQFF.

The V gene is TRBV9, the J gene TRBJ2-3. Germline V gives CDR1 SGDLS, CDR2 YYNGEE. This CDR3 has 15 amino acids. This CDR3 is CASSVVQGITDTQYF.

This chain joins TRBV3-1 and TRBJ1-2; TCRdb names TRBD1, which stays unverified in the absence of DNA. The CDR3 spans 14 residues. From germline, CDR1 is LGHDT and CDR2 YNNKEL (reference sequence). The CDR3: CASSQGAGNYGYTF.